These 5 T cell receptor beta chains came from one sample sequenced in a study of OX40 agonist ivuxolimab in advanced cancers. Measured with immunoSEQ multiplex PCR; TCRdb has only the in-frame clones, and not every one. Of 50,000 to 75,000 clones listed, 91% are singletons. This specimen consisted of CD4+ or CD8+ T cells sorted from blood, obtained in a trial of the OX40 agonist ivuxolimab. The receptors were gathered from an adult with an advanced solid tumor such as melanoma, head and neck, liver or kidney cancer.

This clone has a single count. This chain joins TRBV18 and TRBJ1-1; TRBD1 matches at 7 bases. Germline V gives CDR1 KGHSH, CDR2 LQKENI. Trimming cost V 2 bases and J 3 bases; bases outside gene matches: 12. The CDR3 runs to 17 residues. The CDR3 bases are TGTGCCAGCTCACCAGTCCCACAGGGGAGTGGGGACACTGAAGCTTTCTTT. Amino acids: CASSPVPQGSGDTEAFF.

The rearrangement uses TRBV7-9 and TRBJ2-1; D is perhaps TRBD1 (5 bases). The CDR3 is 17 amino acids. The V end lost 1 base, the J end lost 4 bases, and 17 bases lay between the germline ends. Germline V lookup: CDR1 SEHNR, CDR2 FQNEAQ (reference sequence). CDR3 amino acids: CASSLGVRQLSYNEQFF. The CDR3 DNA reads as TGTGCCAGCAGCTTAGGGGTTCGACAGTTGAGTTACAATGAGCAGTTCTTC.

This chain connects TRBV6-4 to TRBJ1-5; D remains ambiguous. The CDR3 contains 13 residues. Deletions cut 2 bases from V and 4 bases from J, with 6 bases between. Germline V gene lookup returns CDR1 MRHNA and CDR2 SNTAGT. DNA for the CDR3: TGTGCCAGCAGTGACGGCGGGAATCAGCCCCAGCATTTT. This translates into CASSDGGNQPQHF.

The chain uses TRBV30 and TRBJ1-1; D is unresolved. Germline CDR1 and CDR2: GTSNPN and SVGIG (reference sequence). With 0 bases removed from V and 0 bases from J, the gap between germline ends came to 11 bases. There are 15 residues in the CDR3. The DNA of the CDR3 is TGTGCCTGGAGTGTAGCGGTCCGGATGAACACTGAAGCTTTCTTT. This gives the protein CAWSVAVRMNTEAFF.

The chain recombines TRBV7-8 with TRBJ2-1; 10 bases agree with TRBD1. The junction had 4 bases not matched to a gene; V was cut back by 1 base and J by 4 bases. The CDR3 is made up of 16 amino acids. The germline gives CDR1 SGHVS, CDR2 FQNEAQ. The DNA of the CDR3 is TGTGCCAGCAGCTTAGGGACAGGGGGACTATACAATGAGCAGTTCTTC. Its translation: CASSLGTGGLYNEQFF.